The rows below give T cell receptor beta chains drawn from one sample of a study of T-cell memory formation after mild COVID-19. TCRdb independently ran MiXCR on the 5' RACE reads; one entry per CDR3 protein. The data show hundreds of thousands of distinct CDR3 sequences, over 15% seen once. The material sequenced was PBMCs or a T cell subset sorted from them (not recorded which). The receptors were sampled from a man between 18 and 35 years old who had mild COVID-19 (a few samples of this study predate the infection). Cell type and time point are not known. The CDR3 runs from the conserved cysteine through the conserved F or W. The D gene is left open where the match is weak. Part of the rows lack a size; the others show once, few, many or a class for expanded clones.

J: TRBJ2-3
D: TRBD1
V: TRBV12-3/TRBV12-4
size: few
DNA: TGTGCCAGCATATCAGGCAGGGGGATCGCAGATACGCAGTATTTT
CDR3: CASISGRGIADTQYF

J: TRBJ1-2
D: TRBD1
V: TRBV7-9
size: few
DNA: TGTGCCAGCAGCTCCTCGGACAGGGGGTATGGCTACACCTTC
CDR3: CASSSSDRGYGYTF

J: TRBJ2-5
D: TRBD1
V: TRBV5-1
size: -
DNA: TGCGCCAGCAGCTTGGGGACAGGGTTAAGTGAGACCCAGTACTTC
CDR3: CASSLGTGLSETQYF

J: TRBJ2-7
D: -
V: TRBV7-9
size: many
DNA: TGTGCCAGCAGCTTCTTGGACGAGCAGTACTTC
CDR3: CASSFLDEQYF

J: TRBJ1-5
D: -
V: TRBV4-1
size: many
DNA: TGCGCCAGCAGCCAAGCCCAGCCGATTAGGCAGCCCCAGCATTTT
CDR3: CASSQAQPIRQPQHF

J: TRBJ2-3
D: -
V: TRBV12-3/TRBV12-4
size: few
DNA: TGTGCCAGCAGTTTAGCACGGGGGGCCACAGATACGCAGTATTTT
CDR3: CASSLARGATDTQYF

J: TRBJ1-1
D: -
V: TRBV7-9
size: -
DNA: TGTGCCAGCACCTCAAGTGGGAACACTGAAGCTTTCTTT
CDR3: CASTSSGNTEAFF

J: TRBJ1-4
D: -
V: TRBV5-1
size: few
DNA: TGCGCCAGCAGGAACCAAGGGGGGATTAATGAAAAACTGTTTTTT
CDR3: CASRNQGGINEKLFF

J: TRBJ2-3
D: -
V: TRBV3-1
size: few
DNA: TGTGCCAGCAGCTACGACTTTCCCGATACGCAGTATTTT
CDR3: CASSYDFPDTQYF

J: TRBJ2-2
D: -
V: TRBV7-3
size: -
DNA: TGTGCCAGCAGCTTACAGGGTGGGGGTTCGGGCACCGGGGAGCTGTTTTTT
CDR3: CASSLQGGGSGTGELFF

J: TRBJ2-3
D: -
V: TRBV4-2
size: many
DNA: TGTGCCAGCAGCCAAGATAGGCGAACCACAGATACGCAGTATTTT
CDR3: CASSQDRRTTDTQYF

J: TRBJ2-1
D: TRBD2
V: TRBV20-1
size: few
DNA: TGCAGTGCAACTCGACTAGCGGGGGGTAATGAGCAGTTCTTC
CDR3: CSATRLAGGNEQFF

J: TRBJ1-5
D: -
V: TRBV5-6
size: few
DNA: TGTGCCAGCAGCTTGGTACAGGGAACGCCCCAGCATTTT
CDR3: CASSLVQGTPQHF

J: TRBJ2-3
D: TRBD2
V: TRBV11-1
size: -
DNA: TGTGCCACTCGACTAGCGGGGGGCACAGATACGCAGTATTTT
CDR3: CATRLAGGTDTQYF

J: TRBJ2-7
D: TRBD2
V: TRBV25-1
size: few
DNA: TGTGCCACCCGAGGACTAGCGGGCGAGCAGTACTTC
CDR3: CATRGLAGEQYF

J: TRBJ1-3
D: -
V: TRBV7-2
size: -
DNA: TGTGCCAGCAGCCCCGGGCCGAACTCTGGAAACACCATATATTTT
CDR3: CASSPGPNSGNTIYF

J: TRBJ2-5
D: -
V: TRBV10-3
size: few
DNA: TGTGCCATCAGTGACAGTTTGGAGACCCAGTACTTC
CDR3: CAISDSLETQYF

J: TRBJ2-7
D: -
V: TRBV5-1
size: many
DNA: TGCGCCAGCAGCTTGGGGGACGGGACCGTTTACGAGCAGTACTTC
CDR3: CASSLGDGTVYEQYF

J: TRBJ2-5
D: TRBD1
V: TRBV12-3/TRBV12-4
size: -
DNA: TGTGCCAGCAGAAACGACAGGGCAGGAGAGACCCAGTACTTC
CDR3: CASRNDRAGETQYF

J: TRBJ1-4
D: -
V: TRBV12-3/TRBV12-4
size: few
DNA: TGTGCCAGCAGTCCGGGCCGCTGGGATGAAAAACTGTTTTTT
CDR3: CASSPGRWDEKLFF

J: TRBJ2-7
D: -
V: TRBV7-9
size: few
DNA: TGTGCCCTGGGCCAGGGCTACGAGCAGTACTTC
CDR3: CALGQGYEQYF

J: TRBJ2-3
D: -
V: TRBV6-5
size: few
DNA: TGTGCCAGCAGTTACTCGATGGGGGAGTCCACAGATACGCAGTATTTT
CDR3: CASSYSMGESTDTQYF

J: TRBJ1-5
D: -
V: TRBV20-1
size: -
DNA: TGCAGTGCTAGGCCCAGGAGGAATCAGCCCCAGCATTTT
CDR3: CSARPRRNQPQHF

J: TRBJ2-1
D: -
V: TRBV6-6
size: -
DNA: TGTGCCAGCAGAAAACTCCAGGAGTTGGGTGAGCAGTTCTTC
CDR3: CASRKLQELGEQFF

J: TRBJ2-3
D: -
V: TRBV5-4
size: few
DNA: TGTGCCAGCAGCTTTTCTAGCGACCCCACAGATACGCAGTATTTT
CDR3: CASSFSSDPTDTQYF

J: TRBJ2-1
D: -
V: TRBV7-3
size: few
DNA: TGTGCCAGCAGCAAAGGGGATGGGACCTCCGGGGCAGATGAGCAGTTCTTC
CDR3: CASSKGDGTSGADEQFF

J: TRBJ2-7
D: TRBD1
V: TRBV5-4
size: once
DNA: TGTGCCAGCAGCCCAGGGGGTACCTACGAGCAGTACTTC
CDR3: CASSPGGTYEQYF

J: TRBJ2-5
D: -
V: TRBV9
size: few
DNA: TGTGCCAGCAGCGTAGCTCCGGACGGGGGCCCTTACTTC
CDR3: CASSVAPDGGPYF

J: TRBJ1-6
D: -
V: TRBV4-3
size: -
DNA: TGCGCCAGCAGCCAAGATTACGGGGGGTACTCACCCCTCCACTTT
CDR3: CASSQDYGGYSPLHF

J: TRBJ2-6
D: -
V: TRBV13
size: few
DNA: TGTGCCAGCAGCTTAGGCAGGGGTGGGGCCAACGTCCTGACTTTC
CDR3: CASSLGRGGANVLTF

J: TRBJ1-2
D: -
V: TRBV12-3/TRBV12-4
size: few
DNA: TGTGCCAGCAGTTTAGGCGGGGGGCTCTATGGCTACACCTTC
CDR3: CASSLGGGLYGYTF

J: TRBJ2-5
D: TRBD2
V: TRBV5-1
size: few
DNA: TGCGCCAGCAGCTCACTAGCGGGTATGGCGACCGGGGAGACCCAGTACTTC
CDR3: CASSSLAGMATGETQYF

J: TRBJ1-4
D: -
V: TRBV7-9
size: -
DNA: TGTGCCACCTCGCGAGGGGCGGATGAAAAACTGTTTTTT
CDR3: CATSRGADEKLFF

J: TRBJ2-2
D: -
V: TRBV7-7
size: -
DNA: TGTGCCAGCAGCTTAACCAGGGGTCCGAACACCGGGGAGCTGTTTTTT
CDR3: CASSLTRGPNTGELFF

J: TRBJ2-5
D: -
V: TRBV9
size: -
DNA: TGTGCCAGCAGCCCCCCCCGTCAAGAGACCCAGTACTTC
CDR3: CASSPPRQETQYF

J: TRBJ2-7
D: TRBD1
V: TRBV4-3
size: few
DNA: TGCGCCAGCAGCTTATACCGGGACAGTTCCTACGAGCAGTACTTC
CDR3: CASSLYRDSSYEQYF

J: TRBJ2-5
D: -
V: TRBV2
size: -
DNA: TGTGCCAGCAGTGAAGGGGCCATGTATAGAGAGACCCAGTACTTC
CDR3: CASSEGAMYRETQYF

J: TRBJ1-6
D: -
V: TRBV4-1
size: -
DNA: TGCGCCAGCAGCCACCCCTTGAGGGGATACGGATCACCCCTCCACTTT
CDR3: CASSHPLRGYGSPLHF

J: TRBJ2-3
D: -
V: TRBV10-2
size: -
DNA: TGCGCCAGCTCCATACGGAGTCCTCCCACAGATACGCAGTATTTT
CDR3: CASSIRSPPTDTQYF

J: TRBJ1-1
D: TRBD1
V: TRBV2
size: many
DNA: TGTGCCAGCAGTGAACAGGGGGTGGAAGCTTTCTTT
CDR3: CASSEQGVEAFF

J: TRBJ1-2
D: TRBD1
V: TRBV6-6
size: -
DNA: TGTGCCAGCAGTCTCGACACCGGGACAGGCTATGGCTACACCTTC
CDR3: CASSLDTGTGYGYTF

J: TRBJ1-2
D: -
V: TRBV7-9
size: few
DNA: TGTGCCAGCGGGCTTCCCGACTACACCTTC
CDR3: CASGLPDYTF

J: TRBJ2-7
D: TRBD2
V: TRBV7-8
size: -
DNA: TGTGCCAGCAGCTTAGCGGTCCAGGGAGGGTACGAGCAGTACTTC
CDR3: CASSLAVQGGYEQYF

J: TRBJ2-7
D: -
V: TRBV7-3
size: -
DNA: TGTGCCAGCAGCTTACAGCGCCTCTCCTACGAGCAGTACTTC
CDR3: CASSLQRLSYEQYF

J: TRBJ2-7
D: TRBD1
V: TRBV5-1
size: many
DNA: TGCGCCAGCAGCCCTGGGACAGCTTTCGAGCAGTACTTC
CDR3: CASSPGTAFEQYF